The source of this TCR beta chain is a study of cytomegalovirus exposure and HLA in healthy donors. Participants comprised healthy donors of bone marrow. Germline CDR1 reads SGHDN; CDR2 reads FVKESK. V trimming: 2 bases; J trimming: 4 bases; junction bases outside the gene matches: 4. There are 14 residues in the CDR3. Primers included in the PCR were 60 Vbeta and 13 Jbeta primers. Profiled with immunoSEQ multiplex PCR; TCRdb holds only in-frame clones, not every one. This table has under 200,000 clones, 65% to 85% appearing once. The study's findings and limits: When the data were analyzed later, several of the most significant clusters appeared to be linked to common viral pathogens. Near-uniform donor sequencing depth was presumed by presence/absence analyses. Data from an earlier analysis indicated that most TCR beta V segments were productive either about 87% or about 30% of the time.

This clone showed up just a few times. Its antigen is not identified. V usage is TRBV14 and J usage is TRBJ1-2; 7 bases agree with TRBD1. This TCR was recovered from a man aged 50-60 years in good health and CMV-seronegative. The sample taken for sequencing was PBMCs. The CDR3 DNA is TGTGCCAGCAGCCAACAGGGGGGAATCTATGGCTACACCTTC. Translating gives CASSQQGGIYGYTF.